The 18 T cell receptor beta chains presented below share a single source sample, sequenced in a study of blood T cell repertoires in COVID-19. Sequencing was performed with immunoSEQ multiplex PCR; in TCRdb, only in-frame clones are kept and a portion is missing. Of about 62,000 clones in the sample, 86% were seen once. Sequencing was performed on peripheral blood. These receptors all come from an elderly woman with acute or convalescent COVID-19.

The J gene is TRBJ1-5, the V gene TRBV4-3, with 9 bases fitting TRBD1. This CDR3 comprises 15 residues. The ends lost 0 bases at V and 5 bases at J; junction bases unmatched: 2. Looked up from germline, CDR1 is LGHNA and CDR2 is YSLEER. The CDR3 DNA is TGCGCCAGCAGCCAAGAGGACAGGGGACATCAGCCCCAGCATTTT. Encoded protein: CASSQEDRGHQPQHF.

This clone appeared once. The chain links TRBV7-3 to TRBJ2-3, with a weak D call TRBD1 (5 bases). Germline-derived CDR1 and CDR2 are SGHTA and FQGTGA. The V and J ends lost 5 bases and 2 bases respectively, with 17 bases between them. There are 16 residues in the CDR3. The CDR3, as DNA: TGTGCCAGCAGCGCCCGACAGTGGGATATCACAGATACGCAGTATTTT. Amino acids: CASSARQWDITDTQYF.

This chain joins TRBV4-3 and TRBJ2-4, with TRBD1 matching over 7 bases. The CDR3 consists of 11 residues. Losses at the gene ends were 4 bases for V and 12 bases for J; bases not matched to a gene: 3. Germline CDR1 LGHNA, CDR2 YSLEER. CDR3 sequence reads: CASSPRQGQYF. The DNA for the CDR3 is TGCGCCAGCAGCCCCAGACAGGGTCAGTACTTC.

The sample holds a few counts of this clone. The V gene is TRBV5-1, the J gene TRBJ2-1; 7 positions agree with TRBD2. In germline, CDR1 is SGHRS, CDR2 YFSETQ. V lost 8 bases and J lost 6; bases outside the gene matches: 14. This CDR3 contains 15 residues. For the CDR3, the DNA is TGCGCCAGTTACCCTTGGGGGGGAGGGGCCAATGAGCAGTTCTTC. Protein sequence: CASYPWGGGANEQFF.

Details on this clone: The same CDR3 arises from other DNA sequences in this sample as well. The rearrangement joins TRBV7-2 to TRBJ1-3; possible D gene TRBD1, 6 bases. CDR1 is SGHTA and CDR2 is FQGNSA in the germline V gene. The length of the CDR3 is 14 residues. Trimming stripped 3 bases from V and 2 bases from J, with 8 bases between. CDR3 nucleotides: TGTGCCAGCAGCTTCCGACAGGCTGGAAACACCATATATTTT. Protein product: CASSFRQAGNTIYF.

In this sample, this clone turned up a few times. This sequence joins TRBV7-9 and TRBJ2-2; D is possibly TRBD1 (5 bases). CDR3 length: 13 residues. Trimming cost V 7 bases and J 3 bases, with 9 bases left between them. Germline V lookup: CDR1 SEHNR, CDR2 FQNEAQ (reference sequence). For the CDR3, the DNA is TGTGCCAGCATGACAGTAGACACCGGGGAGCTGTTTTTT. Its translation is CASMTVDTGELFF.

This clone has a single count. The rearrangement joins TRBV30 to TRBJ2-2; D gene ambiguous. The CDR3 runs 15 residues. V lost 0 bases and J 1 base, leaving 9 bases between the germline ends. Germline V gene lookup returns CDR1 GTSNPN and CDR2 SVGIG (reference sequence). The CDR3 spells CAWSVNSLNTGELFF. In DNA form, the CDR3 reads TGTGCCTGGAGTGTAAACAGCTTGAACACCGGGGAGCTGTTTTTT.

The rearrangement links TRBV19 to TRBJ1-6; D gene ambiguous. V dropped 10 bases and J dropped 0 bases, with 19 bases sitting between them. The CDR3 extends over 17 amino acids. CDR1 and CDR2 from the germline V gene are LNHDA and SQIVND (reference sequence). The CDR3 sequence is CATSSSDTSSYNSPLHF. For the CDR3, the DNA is TGTGCCACCTCCTCGTCAGACACGAGCTCCTATAATTCACCCCTCCACTTT.

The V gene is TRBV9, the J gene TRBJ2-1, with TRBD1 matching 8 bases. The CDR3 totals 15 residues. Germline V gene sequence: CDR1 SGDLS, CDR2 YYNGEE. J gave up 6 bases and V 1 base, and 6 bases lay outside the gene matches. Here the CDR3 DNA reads TGTGCCAGCAGCGTACAGGGGGCGTGGGGCAATGAGCAGTTCTTC. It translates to CASSVQGAWGNEQFF.

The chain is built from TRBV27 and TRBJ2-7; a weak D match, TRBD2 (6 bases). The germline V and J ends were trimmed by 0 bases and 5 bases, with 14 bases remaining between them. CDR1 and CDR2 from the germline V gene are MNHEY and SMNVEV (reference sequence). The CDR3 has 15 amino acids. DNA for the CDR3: TGTGCCAGCAGTTTATCGGTCGGGAGCCCTCACGAGCAGTACTTC. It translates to CASSLSVGSPHEQYF.

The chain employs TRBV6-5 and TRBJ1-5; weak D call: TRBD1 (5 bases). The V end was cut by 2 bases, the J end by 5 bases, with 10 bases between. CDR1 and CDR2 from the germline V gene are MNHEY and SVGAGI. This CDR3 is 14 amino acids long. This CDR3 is CASSYQWGDQPQHF. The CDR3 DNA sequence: TGTGCCAGCAGTTACCAATGGGGGGATCAGCCCCAGCATTTT.

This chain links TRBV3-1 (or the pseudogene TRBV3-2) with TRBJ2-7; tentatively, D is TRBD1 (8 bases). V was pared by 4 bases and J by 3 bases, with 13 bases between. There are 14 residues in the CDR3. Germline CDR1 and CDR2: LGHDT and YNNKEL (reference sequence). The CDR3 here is CASSPYRGGYEQYF. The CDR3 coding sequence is TGTGCCAGCAGCCCTTACAGGGGGGGCTACGAGCAGTACTTC.

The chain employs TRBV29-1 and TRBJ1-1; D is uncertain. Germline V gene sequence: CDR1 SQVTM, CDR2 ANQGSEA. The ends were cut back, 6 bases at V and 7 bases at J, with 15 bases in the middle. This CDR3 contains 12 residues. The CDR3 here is CSVLTIRGEAFF. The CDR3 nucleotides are TGCAGCGTCCTGACAATCCGGGGTGAAGCTTTCTTT.

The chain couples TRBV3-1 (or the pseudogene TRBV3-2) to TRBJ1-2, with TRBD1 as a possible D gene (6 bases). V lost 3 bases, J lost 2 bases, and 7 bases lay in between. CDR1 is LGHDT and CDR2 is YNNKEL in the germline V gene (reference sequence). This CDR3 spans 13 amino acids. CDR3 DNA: TGTGCCAGCAGCCAGGGGGCGAACTATGGCTACACCTTC. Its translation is CASSQGANYGYTF.

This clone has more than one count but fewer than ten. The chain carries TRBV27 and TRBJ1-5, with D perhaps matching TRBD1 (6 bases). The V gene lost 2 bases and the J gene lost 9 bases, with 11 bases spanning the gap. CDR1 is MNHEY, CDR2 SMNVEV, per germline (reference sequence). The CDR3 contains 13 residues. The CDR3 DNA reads TGTGCCAGCAGTTTAAGGGGGAGGGGGCCCCAGCATTTT. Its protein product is CASSLRGRGPQHF.

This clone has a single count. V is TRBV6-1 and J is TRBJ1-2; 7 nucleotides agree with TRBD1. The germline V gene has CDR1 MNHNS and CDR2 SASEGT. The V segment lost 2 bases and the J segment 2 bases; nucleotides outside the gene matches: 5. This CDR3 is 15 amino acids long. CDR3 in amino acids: CASSETGQNNYGYTF. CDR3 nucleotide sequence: TGTGCCAGCAGTGAAACGGGACAGAACAACTATGGCTACACCTTC.

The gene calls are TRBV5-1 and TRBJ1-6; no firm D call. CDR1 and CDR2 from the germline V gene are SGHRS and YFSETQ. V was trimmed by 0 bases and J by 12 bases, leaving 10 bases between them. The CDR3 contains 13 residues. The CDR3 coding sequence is TGCGCCAGCAGCTTGGACCCAACGGGACCCCTCCACTTT. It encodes CASSLDPTGPLHF.

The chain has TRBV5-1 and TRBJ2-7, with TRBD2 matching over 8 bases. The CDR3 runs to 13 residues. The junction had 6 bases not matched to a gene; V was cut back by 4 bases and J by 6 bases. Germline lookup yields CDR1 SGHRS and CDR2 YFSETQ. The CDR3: CASSVTGTSEQYF. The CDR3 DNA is TGCGCCAGCAGCGTAACCGGGACTAGCGAGCAGTACTTC.